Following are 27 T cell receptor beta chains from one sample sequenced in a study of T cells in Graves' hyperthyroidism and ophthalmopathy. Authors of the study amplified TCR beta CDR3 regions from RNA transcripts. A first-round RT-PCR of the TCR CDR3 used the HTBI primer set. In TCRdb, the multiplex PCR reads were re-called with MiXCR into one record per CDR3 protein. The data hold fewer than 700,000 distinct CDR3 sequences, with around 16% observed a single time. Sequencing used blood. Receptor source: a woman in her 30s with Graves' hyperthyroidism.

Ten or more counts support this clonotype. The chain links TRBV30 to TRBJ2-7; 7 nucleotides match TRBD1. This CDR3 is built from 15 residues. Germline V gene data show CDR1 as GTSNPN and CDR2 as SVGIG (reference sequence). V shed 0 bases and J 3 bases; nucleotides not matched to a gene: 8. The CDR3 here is CAWSVGTDSGYEQYF. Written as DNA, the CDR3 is TGTGCCTGGAGTGTAGGGACAGATTCAGGCTACGAGCAGTACTTC.

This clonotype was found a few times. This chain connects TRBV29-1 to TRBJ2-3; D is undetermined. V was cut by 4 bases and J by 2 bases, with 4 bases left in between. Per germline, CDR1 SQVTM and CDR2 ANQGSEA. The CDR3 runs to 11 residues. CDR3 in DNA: TGCAGCGTTGCTTACACAGATACGCAGTATTTT. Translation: CSVAYTDTQYF.

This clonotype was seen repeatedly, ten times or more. In nucleotides, the CDR3 is TGCGCCAGCAGTGACGGCTTAGAGCAGTACTTC. Protein: CASSDGLEQYF. The rearrangement uses TRBV10-1 and TRBJ2-7; D is undetermined. Germline CDR1 reads WNHNN; CDR2 reads SYGVQD (reference sequence). V was clipped by 3 bases and J by 7 bases, with 7 bases between them. CDR3 length: 11 residues.

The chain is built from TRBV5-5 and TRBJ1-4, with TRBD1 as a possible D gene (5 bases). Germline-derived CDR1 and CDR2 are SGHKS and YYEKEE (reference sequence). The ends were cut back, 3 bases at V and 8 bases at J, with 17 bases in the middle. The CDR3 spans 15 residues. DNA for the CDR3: TGTGCCAGCAGCTCGGCAGGGCGGAACCGAGAAAAACTGTTTTTT. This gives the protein CASSSAGRNREKLFF.

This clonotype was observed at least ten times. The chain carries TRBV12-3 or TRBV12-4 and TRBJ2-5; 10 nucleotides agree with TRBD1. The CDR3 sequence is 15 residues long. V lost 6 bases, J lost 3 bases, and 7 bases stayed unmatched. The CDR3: CASRATGGTEETQYF. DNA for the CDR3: TGTGCCAGCAGAGCGACAGGGGGCACGGAAGAGACCCAGTACTTC.

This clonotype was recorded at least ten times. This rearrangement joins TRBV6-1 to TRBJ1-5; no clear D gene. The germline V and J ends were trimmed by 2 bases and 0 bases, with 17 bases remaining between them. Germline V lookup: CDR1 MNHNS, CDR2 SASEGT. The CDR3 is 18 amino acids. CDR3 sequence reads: CASSEWLTVEYSNQPQHF. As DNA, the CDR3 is TGTGCCAGCAGTGAATGGCTCACCGTAGAATATAGCAATCAGCCCCAGCATTTT.

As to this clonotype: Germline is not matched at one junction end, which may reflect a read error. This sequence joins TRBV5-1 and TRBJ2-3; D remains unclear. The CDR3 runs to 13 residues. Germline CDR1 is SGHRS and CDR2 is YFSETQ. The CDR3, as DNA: TGCGCCGGCAGCACCCCCACTGGAGATACGCAGTATTTT. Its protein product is CAGSTPTGDTQYF.

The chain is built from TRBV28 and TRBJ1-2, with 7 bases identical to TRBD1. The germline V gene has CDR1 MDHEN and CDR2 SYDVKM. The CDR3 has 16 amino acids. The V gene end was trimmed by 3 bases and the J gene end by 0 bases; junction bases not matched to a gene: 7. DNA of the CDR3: TGTGCCAGCAGTTTTCCGGGACAGCCCTCTAACTATGGCTACACCTTC. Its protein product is CASSFPGQPSNYGYTF.

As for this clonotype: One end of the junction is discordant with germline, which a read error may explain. CDR3 sequence (DNA): TGCAACGTTGAAGACAGGTCCCTAGGGACTAATGAAAAACTGTTTTTT. It specifies CNVEDRSLGTNEKLFF. The rearrangement links TRBV29-1 to TRBJ1-4, with D possibly being TRBD1 (6 bases). CDR1 and CDR2 (germline): SQVTM, ANQGSEA. There are 16 residues in the CDR3.

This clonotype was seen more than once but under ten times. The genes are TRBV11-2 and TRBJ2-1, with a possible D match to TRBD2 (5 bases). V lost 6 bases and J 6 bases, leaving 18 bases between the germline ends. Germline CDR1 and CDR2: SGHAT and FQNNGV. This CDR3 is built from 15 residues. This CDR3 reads CASSYPGSATNEQFF. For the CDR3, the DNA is TGTGCCAGCAGTTACCCGGGAAGCGCCACCAATGAGCAGTTCTTC.

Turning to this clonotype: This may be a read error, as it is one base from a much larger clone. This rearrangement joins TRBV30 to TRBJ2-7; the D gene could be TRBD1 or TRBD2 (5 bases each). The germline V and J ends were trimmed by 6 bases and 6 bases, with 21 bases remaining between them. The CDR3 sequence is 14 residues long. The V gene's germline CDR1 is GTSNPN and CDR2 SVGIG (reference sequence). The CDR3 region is CACLLSQGAGEQYF. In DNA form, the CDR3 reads TGTGCCTGCTTGCTTTCCCAAGGGGCGGGCGAGCAGTACTTC.

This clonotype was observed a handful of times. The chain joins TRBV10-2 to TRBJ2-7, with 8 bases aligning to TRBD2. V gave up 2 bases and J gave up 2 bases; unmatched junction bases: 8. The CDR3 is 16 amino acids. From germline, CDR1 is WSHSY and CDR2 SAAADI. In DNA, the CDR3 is TGCGCCAGCAGTGAGCTAGTAGCGGGGCCCGCCTACGAGCAGTACTTC. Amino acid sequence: CASSELVAGPAYEQYF.

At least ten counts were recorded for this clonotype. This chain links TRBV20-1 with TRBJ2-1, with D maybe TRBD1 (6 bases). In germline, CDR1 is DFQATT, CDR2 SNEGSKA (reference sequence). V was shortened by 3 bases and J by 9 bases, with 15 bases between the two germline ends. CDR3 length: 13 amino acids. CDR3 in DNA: TGCAGTGCTAGGAAAAGGGGGAGCGGTGAGCAGTTCTTC. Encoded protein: CSARKRGSGEQFF.

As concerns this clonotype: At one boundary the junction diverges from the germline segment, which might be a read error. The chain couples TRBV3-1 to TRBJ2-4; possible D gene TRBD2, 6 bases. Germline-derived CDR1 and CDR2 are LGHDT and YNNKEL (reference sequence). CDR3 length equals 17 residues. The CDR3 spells CANSQLSGFLAKNIQYF. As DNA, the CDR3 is TGTGCCAACAGCCAGCTTAGCGGTTTTCTAGCCAAAAACATTCAGTACTTC.

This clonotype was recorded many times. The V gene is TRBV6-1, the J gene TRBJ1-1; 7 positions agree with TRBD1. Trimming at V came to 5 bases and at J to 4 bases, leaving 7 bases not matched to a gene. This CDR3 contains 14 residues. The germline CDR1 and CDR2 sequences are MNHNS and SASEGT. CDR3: CASSPRGRGTEAFF. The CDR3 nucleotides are TGTGCCAGCAGTCCGAGGGGGCGCGGCACTGAAGCTTTCTTT.

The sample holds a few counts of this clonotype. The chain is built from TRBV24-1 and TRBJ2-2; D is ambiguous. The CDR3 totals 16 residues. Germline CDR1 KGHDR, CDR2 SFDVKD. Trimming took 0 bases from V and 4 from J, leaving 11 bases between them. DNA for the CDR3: TGTGCCACCAGTGATTTGAAGTGGGGTGCCACCGGGGAGCTGTTTTTT. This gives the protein CATSDLKWGATGELFF.

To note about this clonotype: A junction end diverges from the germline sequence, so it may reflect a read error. The chain's CDR3 is CASSQVSGGSCEQYF. The CDR3 DNA sequence: TGCGCCAGCAGCCAAGTGTCAGGGGGATCCTGCGAGCAGTACTTC. This chain joins TRBV4-1 and TRBJ2-7; TRBD1 agrees at 7 bases. CDR1 MGHRA and CDR2 YSYEKL come from the germline V gene. CDR3 length: 15 amino acids.

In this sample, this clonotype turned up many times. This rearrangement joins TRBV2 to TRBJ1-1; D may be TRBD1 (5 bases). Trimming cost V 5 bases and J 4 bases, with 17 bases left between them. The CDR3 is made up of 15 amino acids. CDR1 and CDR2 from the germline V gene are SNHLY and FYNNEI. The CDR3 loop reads CASSQGRRDLTEAFF. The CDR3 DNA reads TGTGCCAGCAGTCAGGGAAGGAGAGATCTCACTGAAGCTTTCTTT.

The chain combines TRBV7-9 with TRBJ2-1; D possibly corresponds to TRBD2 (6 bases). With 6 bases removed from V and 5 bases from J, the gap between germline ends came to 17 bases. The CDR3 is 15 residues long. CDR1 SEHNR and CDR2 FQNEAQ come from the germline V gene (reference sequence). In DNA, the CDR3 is TGTGCCAGCAGGCGGTCAACGACTAGGAACAATGAGCAGTTCTTC. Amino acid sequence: CASRRSTTRNNEQFF.

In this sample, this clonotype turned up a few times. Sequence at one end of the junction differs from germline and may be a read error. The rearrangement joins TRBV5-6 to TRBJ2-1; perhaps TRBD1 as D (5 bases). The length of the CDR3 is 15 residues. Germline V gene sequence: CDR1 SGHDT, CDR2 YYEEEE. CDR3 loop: CAGSLDTQGGNEQFF. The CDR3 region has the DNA TGTGCCGGCAGCTTGGATACCCAGGGTGGTAATGAGCAGTTCTTC. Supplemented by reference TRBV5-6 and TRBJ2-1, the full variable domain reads DAGVTQSPTHLIKTRGQQVTLRCSPKSGHDTVSWYQQALGQGPQFIFQYYEEEERQRGNFPDRFSGHQFPNYSSELNVNALLLGDSALYLCAGSLDTQGGNEQFFGPGTRLTVL.

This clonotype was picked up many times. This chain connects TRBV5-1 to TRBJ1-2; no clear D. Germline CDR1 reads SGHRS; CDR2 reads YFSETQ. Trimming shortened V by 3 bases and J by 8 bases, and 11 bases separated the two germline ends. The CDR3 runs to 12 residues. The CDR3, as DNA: TGCGCCAGCAGCTGGGATTCAGAAGGCTACACCTTC. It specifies CASSWDSEGYTF.

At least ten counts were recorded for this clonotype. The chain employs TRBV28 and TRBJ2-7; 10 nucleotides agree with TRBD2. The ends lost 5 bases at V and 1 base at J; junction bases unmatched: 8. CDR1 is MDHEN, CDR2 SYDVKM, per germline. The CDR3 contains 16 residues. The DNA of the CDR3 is TGTGCCAGCAGTCCCCGGACTAGCGGAGCTTCCTACGAGCAGTACTTC. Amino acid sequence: CASSPRTSGASYEQYF. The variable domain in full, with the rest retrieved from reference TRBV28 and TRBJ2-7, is DVKVTQSSRYLVKRTGEKVFLECVQDMDHENMFWYRQDPGLGLRLIYFSYDVKMKEKGDIPEGYSVSREKKERFSLILESASTNQTSMYLCASSPRTSGASYEQYFGPGTRLTVT.

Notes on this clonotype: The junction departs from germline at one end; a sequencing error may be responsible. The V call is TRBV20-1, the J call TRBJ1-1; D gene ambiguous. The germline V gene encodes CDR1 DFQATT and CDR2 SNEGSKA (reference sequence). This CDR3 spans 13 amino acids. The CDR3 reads CSARFRSDTKAFF. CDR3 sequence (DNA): TGCAGTGCTAGGTTCAGGTCCGACACTAAAGCTTTCTTT.

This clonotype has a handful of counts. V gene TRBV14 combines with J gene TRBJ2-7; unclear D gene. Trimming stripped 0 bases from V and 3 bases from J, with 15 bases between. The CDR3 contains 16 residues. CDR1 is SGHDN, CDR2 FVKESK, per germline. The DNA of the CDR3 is TGTGCCAGCAGCCAAGACGGACGGGCGCCAATCTACGAGCAGTACTTC. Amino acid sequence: CASSQDGRAPIYEQYF. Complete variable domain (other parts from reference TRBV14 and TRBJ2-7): EAGVTQFPSHSVIEKGQTVTLRCDPISGHDNLYWYRRVMGKEIKFLLHFVKESKQDESGMPNNRFLAERTGGTYSTLKVQPAELEDSGVYFCASSQDGRAPIYEQYFGPGTRLTVT.

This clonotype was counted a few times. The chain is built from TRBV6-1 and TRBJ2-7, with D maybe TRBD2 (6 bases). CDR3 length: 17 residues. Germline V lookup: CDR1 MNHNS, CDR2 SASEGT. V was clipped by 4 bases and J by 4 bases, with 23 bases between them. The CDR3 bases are TGTGCCAGCAGTGGGGGACTCCTACGGTCCTCACGTTACGAGCAGTACTTC. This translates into CASSGGLLRSSRYEQYF.

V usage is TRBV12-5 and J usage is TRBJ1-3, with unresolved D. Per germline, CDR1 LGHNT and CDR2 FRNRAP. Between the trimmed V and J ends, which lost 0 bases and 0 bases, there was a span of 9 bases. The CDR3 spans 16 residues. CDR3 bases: TGTGCTAGTGGTTTGGTGGTACACCACTCTGGAAACACCATATATTTT. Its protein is CASGLVVHHSGNTIYF.

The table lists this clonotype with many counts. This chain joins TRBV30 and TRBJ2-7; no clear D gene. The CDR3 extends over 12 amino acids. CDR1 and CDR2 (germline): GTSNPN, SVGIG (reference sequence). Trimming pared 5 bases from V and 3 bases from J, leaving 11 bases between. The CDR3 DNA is TGTGCCTGGGGGGATTCCGTCTACGAGCAGTACTTC. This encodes CAWGDSVYEQYF. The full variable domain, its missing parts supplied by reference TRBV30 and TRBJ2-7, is SQTIHQWPATLVQPVGSPLSLECTVEGTSNPNLYWYRQAAGRGLQLLFYSVGIGQISSEVPQNLSASRPQDRQFILSSKKLLLSDSGFYLCAWGDSVYEQYFGPGTRLTVT.